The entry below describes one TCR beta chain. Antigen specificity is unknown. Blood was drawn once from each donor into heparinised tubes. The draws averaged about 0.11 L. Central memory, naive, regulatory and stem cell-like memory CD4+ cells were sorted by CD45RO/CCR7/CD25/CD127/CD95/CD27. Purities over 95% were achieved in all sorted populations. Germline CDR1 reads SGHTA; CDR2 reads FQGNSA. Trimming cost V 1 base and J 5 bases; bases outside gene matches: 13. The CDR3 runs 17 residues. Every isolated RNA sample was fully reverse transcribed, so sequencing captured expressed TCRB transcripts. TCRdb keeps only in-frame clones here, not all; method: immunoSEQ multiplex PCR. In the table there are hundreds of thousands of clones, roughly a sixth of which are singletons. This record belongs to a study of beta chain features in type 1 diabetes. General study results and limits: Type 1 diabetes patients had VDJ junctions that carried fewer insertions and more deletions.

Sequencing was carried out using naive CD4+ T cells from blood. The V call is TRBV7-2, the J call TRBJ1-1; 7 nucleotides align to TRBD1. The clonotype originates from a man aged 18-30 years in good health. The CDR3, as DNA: TGTGCCAGCAGCTTAGTAAGTGGAAGGGGGCGAAGGACTGAAGCTTTCTTT. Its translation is CASSLVSGRGRRTEAFF. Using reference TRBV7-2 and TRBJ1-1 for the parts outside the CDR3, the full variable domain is GAGVSQSPSNKVTEKGKDVELRCDPISGHTALYWYRQSLGQGLEFLIYFQGNSAPDKSGLPSDRFSAERTGGSVSTLTIQRTQQEDSAVYLCASSLVSGRGRRTEAFFGQGTRLTVV.